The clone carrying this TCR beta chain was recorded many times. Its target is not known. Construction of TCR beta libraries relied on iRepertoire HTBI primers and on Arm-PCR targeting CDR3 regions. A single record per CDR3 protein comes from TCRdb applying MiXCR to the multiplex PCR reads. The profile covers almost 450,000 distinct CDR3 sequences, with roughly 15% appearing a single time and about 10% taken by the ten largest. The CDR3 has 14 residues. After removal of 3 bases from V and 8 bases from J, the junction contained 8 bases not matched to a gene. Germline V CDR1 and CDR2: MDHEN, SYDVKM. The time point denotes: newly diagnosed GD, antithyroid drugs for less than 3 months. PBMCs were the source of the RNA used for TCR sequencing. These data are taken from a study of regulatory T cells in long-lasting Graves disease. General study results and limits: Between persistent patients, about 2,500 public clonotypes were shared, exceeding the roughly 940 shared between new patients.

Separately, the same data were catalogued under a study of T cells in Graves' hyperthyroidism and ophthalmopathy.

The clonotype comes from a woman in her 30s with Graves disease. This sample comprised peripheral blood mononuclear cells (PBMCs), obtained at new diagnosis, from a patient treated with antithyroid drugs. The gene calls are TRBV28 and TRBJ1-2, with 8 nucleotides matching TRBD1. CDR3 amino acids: CASSFQGALLGYTF. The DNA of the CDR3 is TGTGCCAGCAGTTTTCAGGGGGCGCTACTCGGCTACACCTTC.